The TCR beta chain under discussion was sequenced for a study of T-cell reconstitution after alpha-beta-depleted transplantation in children. This clonotype appeared many times. The authors prepared the TCRbeta library with unique molecular identifiers. TCRdb re-analysed the PCR reads in MiXCR, keeping a single row per CDR3 protein. The sample includes some 840,000 distinct CDR3 sequences, less than 20% of them seen just once. Germline CDR1 reads SGHTA; CDR2 reads FQGTGA. The V end lost 0 bases, the J end lost 4 bases, and 9 bases lay between the germline ends. The length of the CDR3 is 15 residues. This rearrangement joins TRBV7-3 to TRBJ2-2; D tentatively reads TRBD1 or TRBD2 (5 bases each). The sequencing used PBMCs, mostly from graft donor cells, collected 360 days after TCRalphabeta/CD19-depleted stem cell transplant. The TCR sequence derives from a male patient under 18 who had a stem cell transplant for acute lymphoblastic leukemia, so the T cells may come from the graft donor. The CDR3 coding sequence is TGTGCCAGCAGCTTAACGTCAGGGAGCACCGGGGAGCTGTTTTTT. Residues: CASSLTSGSTGELFF. Variable domain in full (rest from reference TRBV7-3 and TRBJ2-2): GAGVSQTPSNKVTEKGKYVELRCDPISGHTALYWYRQSLGQGPEFLIYFQGTGAADDSGLPNDRFFAVRPEGSVSTLKIQRTERGDSAVYLCASSLTSGSTGELFFGEGSRLTVL.